This is a list of T cell receptor beta chains from one sample in a study of blood T cell repertoires in COVID-19. The data were produced by immunoSEQ multiplex PCR, yet TCRdb's version contains in-frame clones alone and is incomplete. The table lists 200,000 to 300,000 clones, more than 70% of them singletons, with roughly 5.2% in the top ten. The sequencing sample was made of peripheral blood. The receptors shown here come from a woman of 80 years or more with COVID-19, enrolled during active disease. The CDR3 runs from the conserved cysteine through the conserved F or W.

v_gene: TRBV6-2/TRBV6-3; j_gene: TRBJ2-3; CDR3aa: CASSYSTSGGATDTQYF
v_gene: TRBV19; j_gene: TRBJ2-3; CDR3aa: CASSDRGGTDTQYF
v_gene: TRBV7-9; j_gene: TRBJ1-5; CDR3aa: CASSLAFPGGNQPQHF
v_gene: TRBV3-1/TRBV3-2; j_gene: TRBJ2-2; CDR3aa: CASSRGGNTGELFF
v_gene: TRBV28; j_gene: TRBJ1-4; CDR3aa: CASSSQGPTNEKLFF
v_gene: TRBV9; j_gene: TRBJ2-5; CDR3aa: CASSFTGYQETQYF
v_gene: TRBV27; j_gene: TRBJ2-7; CDR3aa: CAIGKEGGSHEQYF
v_gene: TRBV7-8; j_gene: TRBJ1-4; CDR3aa: CASSSRQGNGKLFF
v_gene: TRBV6-5; j_gene: TRBJ1-6; CDR3aa: CASRTRQGRNSPLHF
v_gene: TRBV4-1; j_gene: TRBJ1-4; CDR3aa: CASSQGQGLAFGEKLFF
v_gene: TRBV19; j_gene: TRBJ1-2; CDR3aa: CATYAGSPTGYTF
v_gene: TRBV28; j_gene: TRBJ1-2; CDR3aa: CASSGQGASGYTF
v_gene: TRBV5-1; j_gene: TRBJ2-1; CDR3aa: CASSPTSVGHNEQFF
v_gene: TRBV28; j_gene: TRBJ1-5; CDR3aa: CASSLRTDNQPQHF
v_gene: TRBV7-8; j_gene: TRBJ1-1; CDR3aa: CASSLAWGGEAFF
v_gene: TRBV27; j_gene: TRBJ1-5; CDR3aa: CASRSQGAQRGSNQPQHF
v_gene: TRBV7-9; j_gene: TRBJ2-7; CDR3aa: CASGVASANMYF